The 17 T cell receptor beta chains below come from one sample, sequenced in a study of post-analysis software for immune sequencing data. These receptors lack a known antigen. Study results and limitations: Patients had higher frequencies than controls of about five TRBV segments, including TRBV5-6, TRBV5-1 and TRBV20-1.

Tagging with unique molecular identifiers was a feature of the TCR beta cDNA libraries. MiXCR was run by TCRdb on the PCR reads, yielding one entry per CDR3 protein. The table lists 700,000 to 800,000 distinct CDR3 sequences, approximately 30% of them singletons, with 0.5% to 0.6% in the top ten. The material sequenced was blood. These receptors came from a girl aged 10 to 17 with multiple sclerosis.

J is TRBJ2-1 and V is TRBV7-9; 8 bases map to TRBD1. V shed 5 bases, J shed 8 bases, and the junction held 11 bases outside the gene matches. The CDR3 spans 15 residues. Germline V gene sequence: CDR1 SEHNR, CDR2 FQNEAQ (reference sequence). The CDR3 DNA is TGTGCCAGCAGCGCCCGGACAGGGCAAGTCGATGAGCAGTTCTTC. This encodes CASSARTGQVDEQFF.

The V call is TRBV5-6, the J call TRBJ1-1; 7 bases align to TRBD1. V was clipped by 3 bases and J by 3 bases; unmatched bases: 5. The CDR3 has 14 residues. In germline, CDR1 is SGHDT, CDR2 YYEEEE. The CDR3 reads CASSSIDRDTEAFF. The CDR3 DNA reads TGTGCCAGCAGCTCAATAGACAGGGACACTGAAGCTTTCTTT.

Concerning this clonotype: A read error is possible here, since a much larger clone lies one base away. Here the CDR3 DNA reads TGCAGTGCTAACCGGGACAGGGACTACGGTGAGCAGTACTTC. It codes for CSANRDRDYGEQYF. The V gene is TRBV20-1, the J gene TRBJ2-5, with 9 bases fitting TRBD1. Germline CDR1 reads DFQATT; CDR2 reads SNEGSKA (reference sequence). The V gene end was trimmed by 4 bases and the J gene end by 11 bases; junction bases not matched to a gene: 14. The CDR3 contains 14 residues.

The chain combines TRBV7-2 with TRBJ2-1, with TRBD1 matching 7 bases. Per germline, CDR1 SGHTA and CDR2 FQGNSA. Germline trimming cut 5 bases from V and 3 bases from J; bases unmatched to any gene: 4. This CDR3 has 14 residues. The CDR3: CASSPTGNYNEQFF. DNA for the CDR3: TGTGCCAGCAGCCCGACAGGGAACTACAATGAGCAGTTCTTC.

The sample holds a few counts of this clonotype. The chain carries TRBV20-1 and TRBJ2-1, with 8 bases matching TRBD1. Germline trimming cut 5 bases from V and 4 bases from J; bases unmatched to any gene: 13. CDR3 size: 16 residues. The V gene's germline CDR1 is DFQATT and CDR2 SNEGSKA (reference sequence). The CDR3 is CSAPNTAGTGYNEQFF. The CDR3 region has the DNA TGCAGTGCTCCTAATACCGCCGGGACAGGTTACAATGAGCAGTTCTTC.

V usage is TRBV6-5 and J usage is TRBJ1-1; no reliable D call. The germline V and J ends were trimmed by 9 bases and 6 bases, with 14 bases remaining between them. The CDR3 is 12 residues long. Germline V gene lookup returns CDR1 MNHEY and CDR2 SVGAGI. The CDR3 DNA is TGTGCCAGTCGGAGGGAAACCCCTGAAGCTTTCTTT. Protein sequence: CASRRETPEAFF.

This sequence joins TRBV3-1 and TRBJ1-2, with 9 positions matching TRBD1. CDR3 length: 15 amino acids. CDR1 is LGHDT, CDR2 YNNKEL, per germline (reference sequence). The junction had 4 bases not matched to a gene; V was cut back by 1 base and J by 4 bases. CDR3 protein: CASSQAVDRGYGYTF. CDR3 bases: TGTGCCAGCAGCCAAGCCGTGGACAGGGGCTATGGCTACACCTTC.

The CDR3 bases are TGTGCCAGCTCACCACTTGGTACCTCTAGCACAGATACGCAGTATTTT. This translates into CASSPLGTSSTDTQYF. The gene calls are TRBV18 and TRBJ2-3; D ambiguous. The CDR3 sequence is 16 residues long. Germline V gives CDR1 KGHSH, CDR2 LQKENI. The V end lost 1 base, the J end lost 0 bases, and 11 bases lay between the germline ends.

CDR3 amino acids: CASSPEWEKGGYTF. CDR3 in DNA: TGTGCCAGCAGCCCAGAATGGGAGAAGGGTGGCTACACCTTC. The chain uses TRBV9 and TRBJ1-2; D is ambiguous. Germline V gene sequence: CDR1 SGDLS, CDR2 YYNGEE. Trimming cost V 4 bases and J 7 bases, with 17 bases left between them. The CDR3 loop spans 14 amino acids.

Only a few counts were recorded for this clonotype. The chain employs TRBV4-2 and TRBJ1-2, with a tentative D call TRBD1 (5 bases). The CDR3 has 15 amino acids. CDR1 LGHNA and CDR2 YNFKEQ come from the germline V gene. V was pared by 0 bases and J by 0 bases, with 8 bases between. For the CDR3, the DNA is TGTGCCAGCAGCCAAGAGGGGGGATCTAACTATGGCTACACCTTC. Translated: CASSQEGGSNYGYTF.

This chain links TRBV11-2 with TRBJ2-5, with a tentative D call TRBD1 (6 bases). Germline lookup yields CDR1 SGHAT and CDR2 FQNNGV. The CDR3 spans 15 residues. The V gene lost 0 bases and the J gene lost 5 bases, with 13 bases spanning the gap. The CDR3: CASSLDPRGTETQYF. CDR3 nucleotides: TGTGCCAGCAGCTTAGATCCAAGGGGGACGGAGACCCAGTACTTC. Full variable domain (rest looked up from reference TRBV11-2 and TRBJ2-5): EAGVAQSPRYKIIEKRQSVAFWCNPISGHATLYWYQQILGQGPKLLIQFQNNGVVDDSQLPKDRFSAERLKGVDSTLKIQPAKLEDSAVYLCASSLDPRGTETQYFGPGTRLLVL.

This clonotype showed up just a few times. CDR3 sequence reads: CASSFGTMNIQYF. As DNA, the CDR3 is TGTGCCAGCAGCTTCGGGACTATGAACATTCAGTACTTC. The V call is TRBV5-6, the J call TRBJ2-4; TRBD2 aligns across 7 bases. Germline V gene lookup returns CDR1 SGHDT and CDR2 YYEEEE. Trimming removed 2 bases from V and 7 bases from J; junction bases left unmatched: 3. This CDR3 has 13 amino acids. Full variable domain (rest looked up from reference TRBV5-6 and TRBJ2-4): DAGVTQSPTHLIKTRGQQVTLRCSPKSGHDTVSWYQQALGQGPQFIFQYYEEEERQRGNFPDRFSGHQFPNYSSELNVNALLLGDSALYLCASSFGTMNIQYFGAGTRLSVL.

This clonotype was seen a few times. The V call is TRBV24-1, the J call TRBJ2-7; TRBD1 matches 11 bases. The CDR3 is made up of 14 amino acids. The ends lost 5 bases at V and 5 bases at J; junction bases unmatched: 4. Germline-derived CDR1 and CDR2 are KGHDR and SFDVKD. The CDR3 loop reads CATSGTGGLDEQYF. CDR3 coding DNA: TGTGCCACCAGTGGGACAGGGGGCTTAGACGAGCAGTACTTC.

This clonotype was recorded at least ten times. This chain joins TRBV6-5 and TRBJ2-7; no clear D gene. CDR1 is MNHEY and CDR2 is SVGAGI in the germline V gene. V dropped 8 bases and J dropped 2 bases, with 13 bases sitting between them. The CDR3 covers 13 residues. For the CDR3, the DNA is TGTGCCAGCCGTGGAGTATCAACCTACGAGCAGTACTTC. Its protein product is CASRGVSTYEQYF.

This chain joins TRBV29-1 and TRBJ2-7; D is ambiguous. Looked up from germline, CDR1 is SQVTM and CDR2 is ANQGSEA. V was cut by 5 bases and J by 4 bases, with 9 bases left in between. CDR3 length: 11 amino acids. The CDR3 coding sequence is TGCAGCGTTCGGTCGGTATACGAGCAGTACTTC. Its translation: CSVRSVYEQYF.

This clonotype was counted between two and nine times. This chain joins TRBV21-1 and TRBJ2-7; the tabulated D call, TRBD2, remains unverified against the DNA. TRBV21-1 is assigned pseudogene status. The CDR3 is made up of 16 amino acids. DNA for the CDR3: TGTGCCAGCAGCAAAGAATGGCGGGAAGTCTCCTACGAGCAGTACTTC. Its protein product is CASSKEWREVSYEQYF.

A single count supports this clonotype. The chain combines TRBV4-1 with TRBJ1-1; D possibly corresponds to TRBD1 (6 bases). This CDR3 has 17 amino acids. The V end lost 8 bases, the J end lost 11 bases, and 33 bases lay between the germline ends. Germline V gives CDR1 MGHRA, CDR2 YSYEKL. The CDR3 region has the DNA TGCGCCAGCGGCCCCGCTCACTATCGAGGGGGGGTGAGGGAGGCTTTCTTT. Protein product: CASGPAHYRGGVREAFF.